This T cell receptor beta chain stems from a study of CD8 T cells in Susac syndrome. The authors sequenced TCR beta from blood CD8+ and CD4+ T cells. This CDR3 comprises 13 residues. Deletions cut 5 bases from V and 2 bases from J, with 8 bases between. Germline V gene data show CDR1 as SGHTA and CDR2 as FQGTGA. cDNA came from about 0.46 to 1 ug RNA primed by random hexamers. One entry per CDR3 protein results from TCRdb running MiXCR on the immunoSEQ multiplex PCR reads. The sample has about 90,000 distinct CDR3 sequences; about 93% are singletons. What was sequenced was CD8+ T cells from PBMCs. This receptor was obtained from a human donor in good health. V and J are TRBV7-3 and TRBJ2-3, with D possibly being TRBD2 (5 bases). The CDR3 here is CASSPDFTDTQYF. The DNA of the CDR3 is TGTGCCAGCAGCCCGGACTTCACAGATACGCAGTATTTT.